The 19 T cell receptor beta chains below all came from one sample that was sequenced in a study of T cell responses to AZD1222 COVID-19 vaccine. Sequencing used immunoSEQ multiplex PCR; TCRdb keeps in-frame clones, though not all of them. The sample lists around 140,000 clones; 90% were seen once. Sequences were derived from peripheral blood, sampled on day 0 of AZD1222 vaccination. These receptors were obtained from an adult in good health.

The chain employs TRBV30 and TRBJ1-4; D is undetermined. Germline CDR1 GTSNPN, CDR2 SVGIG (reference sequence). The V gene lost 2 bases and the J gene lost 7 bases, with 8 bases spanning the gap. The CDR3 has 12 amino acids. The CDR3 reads CAWSTQFEKLFF. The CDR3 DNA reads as TGTGCCTGGAGTACCCAATTTGAAAAACTGTTTTTT.

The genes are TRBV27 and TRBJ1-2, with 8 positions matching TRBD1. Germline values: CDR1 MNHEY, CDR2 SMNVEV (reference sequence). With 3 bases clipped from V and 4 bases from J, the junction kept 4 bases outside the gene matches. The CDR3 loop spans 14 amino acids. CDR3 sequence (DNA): TGTGCCAGCAGTTTGGACAGGGTTTCCTATGGCTACACCTTC. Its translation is CASSLDRVSYGYTF.

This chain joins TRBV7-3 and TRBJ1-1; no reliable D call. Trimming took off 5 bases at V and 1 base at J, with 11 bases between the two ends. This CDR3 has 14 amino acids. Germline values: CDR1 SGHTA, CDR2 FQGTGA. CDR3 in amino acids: CASSPLGPNTEAFF. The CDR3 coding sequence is TGTGCCAGCAGCCCCCTAGGGCCGAACACTGAAGCTTTCTTT.

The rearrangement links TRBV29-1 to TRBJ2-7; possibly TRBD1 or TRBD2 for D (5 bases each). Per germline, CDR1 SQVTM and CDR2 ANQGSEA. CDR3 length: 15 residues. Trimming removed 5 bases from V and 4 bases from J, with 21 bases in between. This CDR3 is CSVRGAPGLIYEQYF. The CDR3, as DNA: TGCAGCGTTAGAGGGGCCCCGGGCCTGATATACGAGCAGTACTTC.

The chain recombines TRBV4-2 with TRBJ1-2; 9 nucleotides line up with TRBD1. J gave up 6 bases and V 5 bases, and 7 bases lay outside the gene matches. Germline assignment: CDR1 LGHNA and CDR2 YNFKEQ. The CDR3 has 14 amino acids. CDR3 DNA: TGTGCCAGCAGCTTACAGGGGGCGCAGGATGGCTACACCTTC. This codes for CASSLQGAQDGYTF.

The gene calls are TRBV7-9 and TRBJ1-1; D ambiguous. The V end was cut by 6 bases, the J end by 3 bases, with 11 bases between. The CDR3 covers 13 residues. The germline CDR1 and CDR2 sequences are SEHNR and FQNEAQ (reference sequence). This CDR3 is CASSGPGYTEAFF. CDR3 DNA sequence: TGTGCCAGCAGTGGACCTGGGTACACTGAAGCTTTCTTT.

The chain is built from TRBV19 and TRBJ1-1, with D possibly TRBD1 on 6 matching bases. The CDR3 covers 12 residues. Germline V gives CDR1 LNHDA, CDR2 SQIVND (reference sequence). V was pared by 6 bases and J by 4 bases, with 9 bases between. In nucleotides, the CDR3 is TGTGCCAGTAGAAGGACAGCCACTGAAGCTTTCTTT. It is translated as CASRRTATEAFF.

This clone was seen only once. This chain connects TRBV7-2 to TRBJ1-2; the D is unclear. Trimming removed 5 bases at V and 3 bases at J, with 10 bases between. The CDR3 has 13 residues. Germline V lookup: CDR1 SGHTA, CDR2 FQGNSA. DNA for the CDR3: TGTGCCAGCAGCATTGCCCGGGACTATGGCTACACCTTC. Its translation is CASSIARDYGYTF.

CDR3 in DNA: TGTGCCAGCAGCCCCCTTCCTACAGGGATTCAGCCCCAGCATTTT. This encodes CASSPLPTGIQPQHF. The V call is TRBV7-8, the J call TRBJ1-5, with D possibly matching TRBD1 (6 bases). Trimming shortened V by 5 bases and J by 6 bases, and 17 bases separated the two germline ends. Germline CDR1 reads SGHVS; CDR2 reads FQNEAQ. This CDR3 is built from 15 residues.

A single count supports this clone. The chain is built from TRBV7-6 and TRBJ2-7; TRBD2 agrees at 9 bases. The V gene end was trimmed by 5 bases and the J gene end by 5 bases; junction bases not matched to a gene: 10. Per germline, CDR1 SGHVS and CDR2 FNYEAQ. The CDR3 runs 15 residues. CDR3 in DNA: TGTGCCAGCAGCGGGGGCGGGGGGGGCGTCCACGAGCAGTACTTC. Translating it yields CASSGGGGGVHEQYF. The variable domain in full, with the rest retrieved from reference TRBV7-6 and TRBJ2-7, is GAGVSQSPRYKVTKRGQDVALRCDPISGHVSLYWYRQALGQGPEFLTYFNYEAQQDKSGLPNDRFSAERPEGSISTLTIQRTEQRDSAMYRCASSGGGGGVHEQYFGPGTRLTVT.

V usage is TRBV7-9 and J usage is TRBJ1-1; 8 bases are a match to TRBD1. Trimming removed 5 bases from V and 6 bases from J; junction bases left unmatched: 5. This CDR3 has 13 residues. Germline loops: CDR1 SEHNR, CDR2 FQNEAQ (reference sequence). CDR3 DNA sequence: TGTGCCAGCAGCCGACAGGGGTTCGCTGAAGCTTTCTTT. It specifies CASSRQGFAEAFF.

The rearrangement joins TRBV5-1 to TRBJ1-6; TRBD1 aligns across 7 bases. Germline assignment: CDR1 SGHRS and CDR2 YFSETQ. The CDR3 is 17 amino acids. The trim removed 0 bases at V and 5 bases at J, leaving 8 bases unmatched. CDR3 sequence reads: CASSLGTGRANNSPLHF. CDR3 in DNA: TGCGCCAGCAGCTTGGGGACAGGCCGCGCCAATAATTCACCCCTCCACTTT. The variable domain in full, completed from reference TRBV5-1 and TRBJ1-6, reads KAGVTQTPRYLIKTRGQQVTLSCSPISGHRSVSWYQQTPGQGLQFLFEYFSETQRNKGNFPGRFSGRQFSNSRSEMNVSTLELGDSALYLCASSLGTGRANNSPLHFGNGTRLTVT.

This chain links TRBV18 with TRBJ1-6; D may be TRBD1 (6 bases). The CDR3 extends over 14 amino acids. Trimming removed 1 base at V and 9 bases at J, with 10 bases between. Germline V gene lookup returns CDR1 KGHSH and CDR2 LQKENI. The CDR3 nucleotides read TGTGCCAGCTCACCACGGGACATCGGTTCACCCCTCCACTTT. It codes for CASSPRDIGSPLHF.

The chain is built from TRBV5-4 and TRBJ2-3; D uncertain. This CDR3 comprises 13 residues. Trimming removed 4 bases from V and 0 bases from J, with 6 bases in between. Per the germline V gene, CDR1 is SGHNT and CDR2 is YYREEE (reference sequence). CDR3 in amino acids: CASSGPSTDTQYF. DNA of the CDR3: TGTGCCAGCAGCGGGCCGAGCACAGATACGCAGTATTTT.

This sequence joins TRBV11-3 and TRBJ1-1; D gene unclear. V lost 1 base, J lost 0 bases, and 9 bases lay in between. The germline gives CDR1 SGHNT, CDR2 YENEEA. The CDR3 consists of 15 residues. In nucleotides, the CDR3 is TGTGCCAGCAGCTTAGGAGGTTTTATGAACACTGAAGCTTTCTTT. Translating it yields CASSLGGFMNTEAFF.

CDR3 region: CASSLEGYGGSYNEQFF. The CDR3 DNA is TGTGCCAGCAGCTTAGAGGGCTATGGAGGGTCCTACAATGAGCAGTTCTTC. The chain has TRBV11-3 and TRBJ2-1; a possible D gene is TRBD2 (6 bases). The V gene's germline CDR1 is SGHNT and CDR2 YENEEA. Trimming left V 0 bases short and J 1 base short, with 13 bases between. This CDR3 contains 17 residues.

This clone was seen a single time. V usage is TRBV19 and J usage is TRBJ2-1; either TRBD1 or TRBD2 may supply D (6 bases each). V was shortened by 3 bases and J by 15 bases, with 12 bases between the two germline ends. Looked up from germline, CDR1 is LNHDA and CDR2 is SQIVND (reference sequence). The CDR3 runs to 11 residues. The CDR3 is CASSIGGLRFF. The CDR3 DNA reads TGTGCCAGTAGTATTGGGGGGCTCAGGTTCTTC.

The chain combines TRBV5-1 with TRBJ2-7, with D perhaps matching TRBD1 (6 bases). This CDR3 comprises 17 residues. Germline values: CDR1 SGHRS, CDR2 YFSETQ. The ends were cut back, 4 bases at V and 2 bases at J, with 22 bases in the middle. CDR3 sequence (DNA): TGCGCCAGCAGCCCCAGGTCTTCATCGACAGGCCCCTACGAGCAGTACTTC. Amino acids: CASSPRSSSTGPYEQYF.

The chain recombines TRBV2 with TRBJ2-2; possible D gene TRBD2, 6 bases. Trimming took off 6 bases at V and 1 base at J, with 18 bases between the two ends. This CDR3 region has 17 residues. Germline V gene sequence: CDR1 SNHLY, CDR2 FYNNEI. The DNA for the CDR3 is TGTGCCAGCAGAGATGCCGTGGGGGGTAAGAACACCGGGGAGCTGTTTTTT. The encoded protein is CASRDAVGGKNTGELFF.